The 26 T cell receptor beta chains below were found in one sample sequenced in a study of beta chain features in type 1 diabetes. Investigators reverse transcribed all isolated RNA, so they sequenced expressed TCRB transcripts. TCRdb's table, derived via immunoSEQ multiplex PCR, lists solely in-frame clones and lacks some. The sample contains 860,000 or so clones, roughly a sixth of which appear only once. The sample consisted of naive CD4+ T cells from blood. These TCRs come from a young woman in good health.

This clone was counted between two and nine times. The chain has TRBV6-1 and TRBJ1-2; TRBD1 aligns across 8 bases. The CDR3 runs 14 residues. The germline CDR1 and CDR2 sequences are MNHNS and SASEGT. The V gene end was trimmed by 7 bases and the J gene end by 2 bases; junction bases not matched to a gene: 6. CDR3 protein: CASTRQGTNYGYTF. DNA of the CDR3: TGTGCCAGCACCCGACAGGGGACGAACTATGGCTACACCTTC.

This clone was recorded a few times. The chain joins TRBV11-2 to TRBJ2-6; D gene uncertain. Germline assignment: CDR1 SGHAT and CDR2 FQNNGV. Trimming removed 5 bases from V and 2 bases from J, with 7 bases in between. This CDR3 is built from 14 residues. The CDR3: CASSRRTGANVLTF. The CDR3 DNA follows: TGTGCCAGCAGCCGCAGAACTGGGGCCAACGTCCTGACTTTC.

J is TRBJ2-7 and V is TRBV27; 8 bases match TRBD1. CDR1 is MNHEY and CDR2 is SMNVEV in the germline V gene (reference sequence). The V and J ends lost 6 bases and 4 bases, in that order; junction bases with no gene match: 11. This CDR3 spans 15 amino acids. The chain's CDR3 is CASSRRPGGGYEQYF. The CDR3 DNA reads as TGTGCCAGCAGCCGAAGGCCAGGGGGCGGGTACGAGCAGTACTTC.

In DNA, the CDR3 is TGCGCCAGCAGCTTGGACAAGCGGGCCGGGGAGCTGTTTTTT. Its protein product is CASSLDKRAGELFF. The V gene is TRBV5-1, the J gene TRBJ2-2, with a tentative D call TRBD2 (6 bases). Trimming left V 0 bases short and J 6 bases short, with 9 bases between. CDR1 and CDR2 from the germline V gene are SGHRS and YFSETQ. The CDR3 sequence is 14 residues long.

The V and J genes are TRBV18 and TRBJ1-5, with TRBD1 identical over 7 bases. Germline assignment: CDR1 KGHSH and CDR2 LQKENI. This CDR3 comprises 15 residues. Germline trimming cut 5 bases from V and 2 bases from J; bases unmatched to any gene: 6. DNA for the CDR3: TGTGCCAGCTCAGCGAGGGGGCTTGGCAATCAGCCCCAGCATTTT. Protein: CASSARGLGNQPQHF.

This clone was counted a few times. The rearrangement joins TRBV19 to TRBJ2-2; D not resolved. Germline CDR1 reads LNHDA; CDR2 reads SQIVND (reference sequence). V lost 5 bases and J 0 bases, leaving 4 bases between the germline ends. This CDR3 is built from 13 residues. The CDR3 sequence: CASSRPNTGELFF. CDR3 sequence (DNA): TGTGCCAGTAGTCGGCCGAACACCGGGGAGCTGTTTTTT. The full variable domain, rest sourced from reference TRBV19 and TRBJ2-2, is DGGITQSPKYLFRKEGQNVTLSCEQNLNHDAMYWYRQDPGQGLRLIYYSQIVNDFQKGDIAEGYSVSREKKESFPLTVTSAQKNPTAFYLCASSRPNTGELFFGEGSRLTVL.

The chain joins TRBV21-1 to TRBJ2-7; the table's TRBD2 call for D was not verified on the DNA. TRBV21-1 is noted as a pseudogene. This CDR3 comprises 19 residues. The CDR3 sequence: CASSITRGQTSGSCYEQYF. CDR3 DNA: TGTGCCAGCAGCATTACTCGAGGGCAGACTAGCGGGAGTTGCTACGAGCAGTACTTC.

The chain employs TRBV27 and TRBJ2-2; 9 bases are a match to TRBD1. CDR1 is MNHEY, CDR2 SMNVEV, per germline (reference sequence). The CDR3 runs 18 residues. Germline trimming cut 5 bases from V and 3 bases from J; bases unmatched to any gene: 13. CDR3: CASSRRTPGQGDTGELFF. The CDR3 DNA is TGTGCCAGCAGTCGGAGAACACCGGGACAGGGCGACACCGGGGAGCTGTTTTTT.

Only a few counts were recorded for this clone. This chain connects TRBV11-1 to TRBJ2-5; D unresolved. The CDR3 length is 14 residues. Trimming removed 2 bases from V and 1 base from J, with 8 bases in between. Germline V CDR1 and CDR2: SGHAT, FQDESV (reference sequence). The DNA of the CDR3 is TGTGCCAGCAGCTTAAACGAGTTCCAAGAGACCCAGTACTTC. Translated: CASSLNEFQETQYF.

This clone occurred a few times. The chain links TRBV18 to TRBJ2-3; perhaps TRBD2 as D (6 bases). The germline CDR1 and CDR2 sequences are KGHSH and LQKENI. The CDR3 spans 17 residues. V was clipped by 2 bases and J by 4 bases, with 19 bases between them. CDR3 DNA: TGTGCCAGCTCACCAAAATCTGTCGCGGGAAGGCCAGATACGCAGTATTTT. Residues: CASSPKSVAGRPDTQYF. Full variable domain (remainder filled in from reference TRBV18 and TRBJ2-3): NAGVMQNPRHLVRRRGQEARLRCSPMKGHSHVYWYRQLPEEGLKFMVYLQKENIIDESGMPKERFSAEFPKEGPSILRIQQVVRGDSAAYFCASSPKSVAGRPDTQYFGPGTRLTVL.

This clone has just one count. The rearrangement links TRBV6-1 to TRBJ2-7; D remains unclear. The CDR3 covers 17 residues. The germline V and J ends were trimmed by 0 bases and 4 bases, with 19 bases remaining between them. The V gene's germline CDR1 is MNHNS and CDR2 SASEGT. CDR3 in amino acids: CASSEARVARRVYEQYF. Written as DNA, the CDR3 is TGTGCCAGCAGTGAAGCGCGAGTCGCTAGGCGAGTTTACGAGCAGTACTTC.

This chain joins TRBV6-6 and TRBJ2-1; D gene uncertain. The CDR3 length is 13 residues. Trimming removed 2 bases at V and 9 bases at J, with 11 bases between. Germline V gives CDR1 MNHNY, CDR2 SVGAGI (reference sequence). In nucleotides, the CDR3 is TGTGCCAGCAGTTACCCGTTGTCCCTTGAGCAGTTCTTC. Protein: CASSYPLSLEQFF.

The gene calls are TRBV2 and TRBJ2-6; the match to TRBD1 covers 9 bases. Germline trimming cut 6 bases from V and 3 bases from J; bases unmatched to any gene: 3. This CDR3 has 15 amino acids. Germline lookup yields CDR1 SNHLY and CDR2 FYNNEI. The CDR3 reads CASRGQGSGANVLTF. DNA for the CDR3: TGTGCCAGCAGAGGACAGGGGAGTGGGGCCAACGTCCTGACTTTC.

A few counts support this clone. The V gene is TRBV5-4, the J gene TRBJ1-6; D is perhaps TRBD1 (5 bases). Trimming removed 4 bases at V and 9 bases at J, with 17 bases between. The CDR3 runs 15 residues. Germline CDR1 and CDR2: SGHNT and YYREEE (reference sequence). CDR3 nucleotides: TGTGCCAGCAGCCATAGCGGGGGGACCTCTTCACCCCTCCACTTT. It codes for CASSHSGGTSSPLHF.

This clone was counted between two and nine times. The rearrangement uses TRBV7-2 and TRBJ2-7; 9 bases fit TRBD2. The V and J ends lost 2 bases and 6 bases, in that order; junction bases with no gene match: 11. The CDR3 runs to 16 residues. Germline CDR1 and CDR2: SGHTA and FQGNSA. CDR3 in amino acids: CASSLWSSGSLAEQYF. CDR3 DNA sequence: TGTGCCAGCAGCTTATGGAGTAGCGGGAGTTTGGCCGAGCAGTACTTC.

This clone has just a few counts. This chain uses TRBV9 with TRBJ2-5; 13 bases are a match to TRBD2. The CDR3 has 15 amino acids. In germline, CDR1 is SGDLS, CDR2 YYNGEE. Trimming cost V 5 bases and J 4 bases; bases outside gene matches: 5. CDR3 nucleotide sequence: TGTGCCAGCAGTAGGACTAGCGGGAGCTTAGAGACCCAGTACTTC. This encodes CASSRTSGSLETQYF.

This clone has only a few counts. The V call is TRBV4-1, the J call TRBJ2-3, with 10 bases lining up with TRBD2. V trimming: 0 bases; J trimming: 1 base; junction bases outside the gene matches: 4. CDR3 length equals 17 residues. Per the germline V gene, CDR1 is MGHRA and CDR2 is YSYEKL. CDR3 loop: CASSQDLLAGGTDTQYF. The CDR3 bases are TGCGCCAGCAGCCAAGATCTCCTAGCGGGAGGCACAGATACGCAGTATTTT.

The sample holds a few counts of this clone. This chain links TRBV9 with TRBJ2-2; D is unresolved. Trimming took off 4 bases at V and 5 bases at J, with 12 bases between the two ends. Germline CDR1 SGDLS, CDR2 YYNGEE. There are 14 residues in the CDR3. The CDR3 spells CASSLKLGTGELFF. For the CDR3, the DNA is TGTGCCAGCAGCTTAAAGCTAGGGACCGGGGAGCTGTTTTTT. Full variable domain (missing parts from reference TRBV9 and TRBJ2-2): DSGVTQTPKHLITATGQRVTLRCSPRSGDLSVYWYQQSLDQGLQFLIQYYNGEERAKGNILERFSAQQFPDLHSELNLSSLELGDSALYFCASSLKLGTGELFFGEGSRLTVL.

The chain is built from TRBV29-1 and TRBJ2-1, with TRBD2 matching over 8 bases. Germline trimming cut 1 base from V and 0 bases from J; bases unmatched to any gene: 8. In germline, CDR1 is SQVTM, CDR2 ANQGSEA. The CDR3 sequence is 17 residues long. For the CDR3, the DNA is TGCAGCGTTGAAGTTGTTGGGGGGACTAGCTCCTACAATGAGCAGTTCTTC. Its translation is CSVEVVGGTSSYNEQFF.

This clone was observed a few times. The chain carries TRBV7-3 and TRBJ2-6; TRBD1 might be the D (6 bases). Germline V gives CDR1 SGHTA, CDR2 FQGTGA. The CDR3 is 16 residues long. Trimming left V 8 bases short and J 0 bases short, with 14 bases between. CDR3: CASSTGSTSGANVLTF. In DNA form, the CDR3 reads TGTGCCAGCTCTACAGGGTCAACCTCTGGGGCCAACGTCCTGACTTTC.

The chain couples TRBV5-4 to TRBJ2-5; TRBD2 agrees at 10 bases. The germline CDR1 and CDR2 sequences are SGHNT and YYREEE (reference sequence). V lost 7 bases to trimming and J lost 4 bases; unmatched junction nucleotides: 7. CDR3 size: 14 residues. The CDR3 sequence: CASAPLAGAETQYF. CDR3 DNA sequence: TGTGCCAGCGCCCCCCTAGCGGGAGCAGAGACCCAGTACTTC.

A few counts support this clone. The chain has TRBV7-2 and TRBJ2-6; 7 nucleotides match TRBD1. Trimming at V came to 1 base and at J to 2 bases, leaving 2 bases not matched to a gene. CDR1 is SGHTA, CDR2 FQGNSA, per germline. This CDR3 spans 16 amino acids. The CDR3: CASSLDGTAGANVLTF. CDR3 sequence (DNA): TGTGCCAGCAGCTTAGATGGGACAGCTGGGGCCAACGTCCTGACTTTC.

The CDR3 DNA follows: TGTGCCAGCAGCCCAAGTGGGGCACAGGGTGCCCGGGAGACCCAGTACTTC. Its protein is CASSPSGAQGARETQYF. The chain has TRBV7-8 and TRBJ2-5, with TRBD1 as a possible D gene (6 bases). CDR1 and CDR2 from the germline V gene are SGHVS and FQNEAQ. The CDR3 runs 17 residues. V was pared by 5 bases and J by 5 bases, with 24 bases between. Based on the CDR3 plus reference TRBV7-8 and TRBJ2-5, the full variable domain is GAGVSQSPRYKVAKRGQDVALRCDPISGHVSLFWYQQALGQGPEFLTYFQNEAQLDKSGLPSDRFFAERPEGSVSTLKIQRTQQEDSAVYLCASSPSGAQGARETQYFGPGTRLLVL.

The chain couples TRBV27 to TRBJ2-3, with TRBD2 identical over 9 bases. The V gene end was trimmed by 3 bases and the J gene end by 3 bases; junction bases not matched to a gene: 4. CDR1 MNHEY and CDR2 SMNVEV come from the germline V gene (reference sequence). This CDR3 is 15 amino acids long. CDR3 region: CASSLGREGTDTQYF. The CDR3 DNA follows: TGTGCCAGCAGTTTGGGGCGGGAGGGAACAGATACGCAGTATTTT.

The chain employs TRBV7-2 and TRBJ2-3; 7 nucleotides match TRBD2. V dropped 1 base and J dropped 7; count of bases not matched to a gene: 5. From germline, CDR1 is SGHTA and CDR2 FQGNSA. This CDR3 is built from 14 residues. CDR3 protein: CASSLDTSAYTQYF. The CDR3 DNA is TGTGCCAGCAGCTTAGACACTAGCGCCTATACGCAGTATTTT.

This clone has only a few counts. The rearrangement links TRBV11-2 to TRBJ2-5; D unclear. The CDR3 consists of 15 residues. V was clipped by 5 bases and J by 1 base, with 14 bases between them. Germline lookup yields CDR1 SGHAT and CDR2 FQNNGV. CDR3: CASSPTLRAQETQYF. The CDR3 DNA reads TGTGCCAGCAGCCCTACCCTTAGGGCCCAAGAGACCCAGTACTTC.